This record looks at one T cell receptor (beta chain) sequence and its context. Its antigen is unidentified. The PCR made use of 60 Vbeta and 13 Jbeta primers. The data were produced by immunoSEQ multiplex PCR, yet TCRdb's version contains in-frame clones alone and is incomplete. The sample carries tens of thousands of clones, roughly 74% recorded once. This sample stems from a study of cytomegalovirus exposure and HLA in healthy donors. Findings and caveats of the study: The analysis excluded some indistinguishable V segments, including TRBV6-2 and TRBV6-3. Sequence variants that were highly shared formed a cluster that was likely a sequencing artifact.

The germline gives CDR1 MDHEN, CDR2 SYDVKM. The CDR3 has 15 residues. The V and J ends lost 7 bases and 6 bases, in that order; junction bases with no gene match: 13. The chain couples TRBV28 to TRBJ1-1; 8 bases agree with TRBD1. The sequence derives from a woman in her 30s in good health and CMV-seropositive. Material for sequencing was PBMCs. This CDR3 reads CASITPGGPKPEAFF. Here the CDR3 DNA reads TGTGCCAGCATTACTCCAGGGGGCCCTAAACCTGAAGCTTTCTTT.